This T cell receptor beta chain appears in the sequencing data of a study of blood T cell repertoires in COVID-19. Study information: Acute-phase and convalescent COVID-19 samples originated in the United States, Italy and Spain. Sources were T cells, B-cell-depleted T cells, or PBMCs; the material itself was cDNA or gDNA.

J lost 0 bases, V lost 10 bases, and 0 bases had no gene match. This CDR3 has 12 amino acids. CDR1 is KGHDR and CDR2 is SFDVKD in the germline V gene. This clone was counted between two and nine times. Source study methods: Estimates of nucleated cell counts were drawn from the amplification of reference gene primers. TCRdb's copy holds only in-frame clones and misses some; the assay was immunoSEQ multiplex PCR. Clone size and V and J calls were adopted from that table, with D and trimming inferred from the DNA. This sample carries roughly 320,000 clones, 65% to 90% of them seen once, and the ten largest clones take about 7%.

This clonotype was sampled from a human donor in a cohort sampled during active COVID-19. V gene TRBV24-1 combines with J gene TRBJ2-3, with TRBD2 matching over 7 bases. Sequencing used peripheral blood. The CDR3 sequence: CATRGSTDTQYF. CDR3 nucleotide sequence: TGTGCCACGCGGGGGAGCACAGATACGCAGTATTTT.